This T cell receptor beta chain was obtained from a study of blood T cell repertoires in COVID-19. Study at large: The United States, Italy and Spain were the sources of the acute and convalescent COVID-19 samples.

CDR1 and CDR2 (germline): KGHSH, LQKENI. The CDR3 is 16 residues long. The V gene lost 3 bases and the J gene lost 0 bases, with 14 bases spanning the gap. In the original processing: Estimated nucleated cell counts came from reference gene primer amplification. TCRdb's table, derived via immunoSEQ multiplex PCR, lists solely in-frame clones and lacks some. The V and J calls and clone size are taken from that table; D and trimming were inferred from the DNA. The sample records more than 95,000 clones, roughly 80% being singletons. The clonotype comes from a woman aged 80 or over with active or convalescent COVID-19. Sequenced input: peripheral blood. The genes are TRBV18 and TRBJ1-2; weak D call: TRBD1 (6 bases). CDR3 in amino acids: CASSPGHKSSNYGYTF. Written as DNA, the CDR3 is TGTGCCAGCTCACCGGGACATAAGTCATCTAACTATGGCTACACCTTC.